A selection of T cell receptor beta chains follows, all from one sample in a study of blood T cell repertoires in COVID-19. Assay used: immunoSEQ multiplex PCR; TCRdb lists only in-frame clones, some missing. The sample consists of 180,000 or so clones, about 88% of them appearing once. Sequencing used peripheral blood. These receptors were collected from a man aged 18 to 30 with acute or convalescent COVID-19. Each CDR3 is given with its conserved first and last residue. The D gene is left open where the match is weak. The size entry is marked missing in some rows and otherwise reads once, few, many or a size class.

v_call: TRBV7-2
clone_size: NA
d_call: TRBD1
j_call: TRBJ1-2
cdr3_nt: TGTGCCAGCAGCTTAGGGGACAGGGCCTATGGCTACACCTTC
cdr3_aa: CASSLGDRAYGYTF

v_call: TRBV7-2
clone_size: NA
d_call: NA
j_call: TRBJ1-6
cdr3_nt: TGTGCCAGCAGCAACCCCGCGGCCAACCTCCACTTT
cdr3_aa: CASSNPAANLHF

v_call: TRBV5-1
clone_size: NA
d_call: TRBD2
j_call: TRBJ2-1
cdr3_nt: TGCGCCAGCAGCCGTACACTAGCGGGGGGGCCTAATGAGCAGTTCTTC
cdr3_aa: CASSRTLAGGPNEQFF

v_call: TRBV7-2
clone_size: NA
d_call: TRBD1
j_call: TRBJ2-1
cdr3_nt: TGTGCCAGCAGCCCCAGGGGGACAGGGGCCTACAATGAGCAGTTCTTC
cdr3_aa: CASSPRGTGAYNEQFF

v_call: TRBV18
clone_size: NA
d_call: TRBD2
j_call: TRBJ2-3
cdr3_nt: TGTGCCAGCTCAATCGCTAGCGGTACCGATACGCAGTATTTT
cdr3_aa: CASSIASGTDTQYF

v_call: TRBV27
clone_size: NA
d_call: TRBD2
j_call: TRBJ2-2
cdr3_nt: TGTGCCAGCAGTATTCTTAGCGGGGGCGGGGGGGAGCTGTTTTTT
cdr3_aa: CASSILSGGGGELFF

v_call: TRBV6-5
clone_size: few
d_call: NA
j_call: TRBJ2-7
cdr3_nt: TGTGCCACCCTGGGACTCCAAAACTACGAGCAGTACTTC
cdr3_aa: CATLGLQNYEQYF

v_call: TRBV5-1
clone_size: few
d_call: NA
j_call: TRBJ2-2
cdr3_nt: TGCGCCAGCAGCTCGCAGGGTCACAACGGGGAGCTGTTTTTT
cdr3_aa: CASSSQGHNGELFF

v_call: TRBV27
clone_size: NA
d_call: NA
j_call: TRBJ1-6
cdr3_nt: TGTGCCAGCAGTTTACAGGGTAATTCACCCCTCCACTTT
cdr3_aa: CASSLQGNSPLHF

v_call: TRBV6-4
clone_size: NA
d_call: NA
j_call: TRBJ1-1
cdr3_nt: TGTGCCAGCAGTGACTCCCCGGGAGGAGACACTGAAGCTTTCTTT
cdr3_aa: CASSDSPGGDTEAFF

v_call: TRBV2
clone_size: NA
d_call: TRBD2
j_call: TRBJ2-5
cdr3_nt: TGTGCCAGCAGTGTACTAGCGGGGGACCAAGAGACCCAGTACTTC
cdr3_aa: CASSVLAGDQETQYF

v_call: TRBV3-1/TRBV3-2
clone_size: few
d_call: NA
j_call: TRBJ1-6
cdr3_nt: TGTGCCAGCAGCCAAGGGTTTTCGGGTTTGAATTCACCCCTCCACTTT
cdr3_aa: CASSQGFSGLNSPLHF

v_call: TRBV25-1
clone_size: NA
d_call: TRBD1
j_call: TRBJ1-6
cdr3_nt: TGTGCCAGCAGTGAGGCCGGGACAGGGCAATTCACCCTCCACTTT
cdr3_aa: CASSEAGTGQFTLHF

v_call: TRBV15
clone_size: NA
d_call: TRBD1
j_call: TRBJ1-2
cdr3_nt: TGTGCCACAACCGGGACAGGGAACTATGGCTACACCTTC
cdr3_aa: CATTGTGNYGYTF

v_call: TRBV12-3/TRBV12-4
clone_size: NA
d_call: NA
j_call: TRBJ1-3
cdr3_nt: TGTGCCAGCACCTATACGGGGGGAAACACCATATATTTT
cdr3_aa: CASTYTGGNTIYF

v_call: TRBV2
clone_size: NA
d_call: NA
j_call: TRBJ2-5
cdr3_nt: TGTGCCAGCAGTGAAGCGCTTGCCGGGAGAGGGGAGACCCAGTACTTC
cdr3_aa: CASSEALAGRGETQYF

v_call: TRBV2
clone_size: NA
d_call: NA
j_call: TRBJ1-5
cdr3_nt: TGTGCCAGCATACCGGGGCCCCAGCATTTT
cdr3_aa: CASIPGPQHF

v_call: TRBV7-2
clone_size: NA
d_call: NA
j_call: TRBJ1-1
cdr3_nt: TGTGCCAGCAGCTTAGTGGTCTCGGGTGAAGCTTTCTTT
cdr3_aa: CASSLVVSGEAFF

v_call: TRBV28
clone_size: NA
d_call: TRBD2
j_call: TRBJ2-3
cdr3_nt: TGTGCCAGCAGTTCTCGACCGGGACTAGAGAGAGGCGCAGATACGCAGTATTTT
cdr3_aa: CASSSRPGLERGADTQYF

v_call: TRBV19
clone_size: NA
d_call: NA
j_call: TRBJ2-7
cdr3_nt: TGTGCCAGTAGCACGGGCCAGGGGACCTACGAGCAGTACTTC
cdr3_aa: CASSTGQGTYEQYF

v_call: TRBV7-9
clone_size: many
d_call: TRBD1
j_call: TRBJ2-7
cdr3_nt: TGTGCCAGCAGCCGGGACAGGGGAACCTACGAGCAGTACTTC
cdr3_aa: CASSRDRGTYEQYF

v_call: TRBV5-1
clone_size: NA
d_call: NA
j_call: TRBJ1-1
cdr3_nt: TGCGCCAGCAGCTTGAGACAGAGGAAAGATGAAGCTTTCTTT
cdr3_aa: CASSLRQRKDEAFF

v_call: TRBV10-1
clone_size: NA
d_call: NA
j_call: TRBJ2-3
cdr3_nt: TGCGCCAGCAGTGAGCTCGGGAGCCTCACAGATACGCAGTATTTT
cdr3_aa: CASSELGSLTDTQYF

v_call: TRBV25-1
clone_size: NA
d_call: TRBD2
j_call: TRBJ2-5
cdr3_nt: TGTGCCAGCAGTGAATATTTCGGGGGGAGGCAAGAGACCCAGTACTTC
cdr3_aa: CASSEYFGGRQETQYF

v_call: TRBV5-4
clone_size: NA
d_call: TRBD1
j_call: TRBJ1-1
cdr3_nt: TGTGCCAGCAGCTTGGAGCCGACAGGGATTAATGAAGCTTTCTTT
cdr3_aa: CASSLEPTGINEAFF

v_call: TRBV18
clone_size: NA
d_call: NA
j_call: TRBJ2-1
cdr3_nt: TGTGCCAGCTCACCAGAACCCAGAAATGAGCAGTTCTTC
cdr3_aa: CASSPEPRNEQFF

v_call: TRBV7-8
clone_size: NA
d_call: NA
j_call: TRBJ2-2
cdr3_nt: TGTGCCAGCACCCGGATGGGGGCACACGGGGAGCTGTTTTTT
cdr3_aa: CASTRMGAHGELFF

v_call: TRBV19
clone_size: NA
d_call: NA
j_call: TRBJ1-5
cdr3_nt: TGTGCCAGTAGTATCAAGGGGAATCAGCCCCAGCATTTT
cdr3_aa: CASSIKGNQPQHF

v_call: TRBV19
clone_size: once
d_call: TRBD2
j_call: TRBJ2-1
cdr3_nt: TGTGCCAGCGGGGGGGCCTACAATGAGCAGTTCTTC
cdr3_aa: CASGGAYNEQFF

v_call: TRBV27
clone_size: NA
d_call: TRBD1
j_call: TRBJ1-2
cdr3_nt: TGTGCCAGCAGTTTATCGAGGGGGCCGGGGCATGGCTACACCTTC
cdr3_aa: CASSLSRGPGHGYTF

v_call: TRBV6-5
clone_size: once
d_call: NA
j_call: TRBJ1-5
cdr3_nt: TGTGCCAGCGGAGGAGGTTTTAGCAATCAGCCCCAGCATTTT
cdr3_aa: CASGGGFSNQPQHF

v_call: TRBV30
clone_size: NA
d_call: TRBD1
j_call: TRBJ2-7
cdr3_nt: TGTGCCTGGACCCTTACCGGAGGGACAGGGGAGGAGCAGTACTTC
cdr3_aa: CAWTLTGGTGEEQYF

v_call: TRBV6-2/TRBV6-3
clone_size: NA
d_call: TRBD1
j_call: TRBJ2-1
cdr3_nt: TGTGCCAGCAGCCCAACGACAGGGGATCCGCATGAGCAGTTCTTC
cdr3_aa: CASSPTTGDPHEQFF

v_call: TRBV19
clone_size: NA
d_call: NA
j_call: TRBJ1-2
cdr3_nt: TGTGCCAGTAGTATAACAGGCTATGGCTACACCTTC
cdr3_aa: CASSITGYGYTF

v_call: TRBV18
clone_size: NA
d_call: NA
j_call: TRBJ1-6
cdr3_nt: TGTGCCAGCTCACGAGGGGGAGATCATAATTCACCCCTCCACTTT
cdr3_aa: CASSRGGDHNSPLHF

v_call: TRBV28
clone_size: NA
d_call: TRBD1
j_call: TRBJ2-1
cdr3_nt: TGTGCCAGCAGTGGACAGGGGCCGAACCAGGGACGCTACAATGAGCAGTTCTTC
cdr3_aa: CASSGQGPNQGRYNEQFF

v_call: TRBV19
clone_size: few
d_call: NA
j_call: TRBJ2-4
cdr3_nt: TGTGCCAGTAGTATAGTGTCCGGTGGTTGGGCGGCCAAAAACATTCAGTACTTC
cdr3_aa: CASSIVSGGWAAKNIQYF

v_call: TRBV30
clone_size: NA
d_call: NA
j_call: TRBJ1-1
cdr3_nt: TGTGCCTGGAGTATCATGAACACTGAAGCTTTCTTT
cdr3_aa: CAWSIMNTEAFF

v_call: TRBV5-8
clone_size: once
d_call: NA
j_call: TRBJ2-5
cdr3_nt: TGTGCCAGCAGCTTGACAGCCGCCGCAGGGACCCAGTACTTC
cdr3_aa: CASSLTAAAGTQYF

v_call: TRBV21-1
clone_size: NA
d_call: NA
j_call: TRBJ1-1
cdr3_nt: TGTGCCAGCAGCTACAGGGACGGGAACACTGAAGCTTTCTTT
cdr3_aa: CASSYRDGNTEAFF

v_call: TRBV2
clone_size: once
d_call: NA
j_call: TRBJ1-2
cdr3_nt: TGTGCCCGCGCGAGGGAGGGCTACACCTTC
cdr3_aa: CARAREGYTF

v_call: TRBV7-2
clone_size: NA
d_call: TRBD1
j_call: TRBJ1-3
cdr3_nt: TGTGCCAGCAGCTTAGGGGACAGGGATGGAAACACCATATATTTT
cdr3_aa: CASSLGDRDGNTIYF

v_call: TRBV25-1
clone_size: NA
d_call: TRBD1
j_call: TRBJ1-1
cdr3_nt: TGTGCCAGCAGACCGGGACAGATGAACACTGAAGCTTTCTTT
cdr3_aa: CASRPGQMNTEAFF

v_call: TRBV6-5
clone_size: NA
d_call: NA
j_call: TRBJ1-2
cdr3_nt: TGTGCCAGCAGTTACGTCCCCGCGGGGGGCTACACCTTC
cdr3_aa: CASSYVPAGGYTF

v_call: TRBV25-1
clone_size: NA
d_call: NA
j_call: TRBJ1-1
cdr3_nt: TGTGCCAGCAGTGAATCGGCAGGGCTGGTGACTGAAGCTTTCTTT
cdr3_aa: CASSESAGLVTEAFF

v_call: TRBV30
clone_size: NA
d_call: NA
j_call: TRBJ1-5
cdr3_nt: TGTGCCTGGAATCCACAGGTGGGCCAGCCCCAGCATTTT
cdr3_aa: CAWNPQVGQPQHF

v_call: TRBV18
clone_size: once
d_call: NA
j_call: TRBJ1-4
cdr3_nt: TGTGCCAGCTCACCCGGGGTTAATGAAAAACTGTTTTTT
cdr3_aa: CASSPGVNEKLFF

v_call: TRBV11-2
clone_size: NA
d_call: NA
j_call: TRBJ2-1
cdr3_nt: TGTGCCAGCAGCTATCAGACCCCCAGGCTCTACAATGAGCAGTTCTTC
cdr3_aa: CASSYQTPRLYNEQFF

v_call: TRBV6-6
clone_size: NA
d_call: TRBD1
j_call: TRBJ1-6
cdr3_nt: TGTGCCAGCACCCGAAACCGGGACAGAGAAAGTTCACCCCTCCACTTT
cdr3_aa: CASTRNRDRESSPLHF

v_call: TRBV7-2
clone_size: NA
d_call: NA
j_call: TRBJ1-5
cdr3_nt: TGTGCCAGCAGCTTAGCCTTCGGGGGGTGGCAGCCCCAGCATTTT
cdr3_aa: CASSLAFGGWQPQHF

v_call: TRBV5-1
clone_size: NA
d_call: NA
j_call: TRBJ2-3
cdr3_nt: TGCGCCAGCAGCTTGGCGGGGGGCACAGATACGCAGTATTTT
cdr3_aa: CASSLAGGTDTQYF

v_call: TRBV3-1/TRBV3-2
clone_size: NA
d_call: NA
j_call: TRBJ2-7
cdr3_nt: TGTGCCAGCAGCCAGAACAATCCCCGCGAGCAGTACTTC
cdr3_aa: CASSQNNPREQYF

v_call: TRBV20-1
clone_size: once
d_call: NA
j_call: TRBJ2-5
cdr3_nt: TGCAGTGGCGCTCGCGAGACCCAGTACTTC
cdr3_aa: CSGARETQYF

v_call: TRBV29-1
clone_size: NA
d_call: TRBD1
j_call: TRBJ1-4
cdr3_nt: TGCAGCACCCGCCAGGGGGCAGAAGAAAAACTGTTTTTT
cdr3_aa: CSTRQGAEEKLFF

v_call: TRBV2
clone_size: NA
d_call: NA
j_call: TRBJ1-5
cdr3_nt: TGTGCCAGCAACCCGGGCAGGGGTGATCAGCCCCAGCATTTT
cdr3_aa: CASNPGRGDQPQHF

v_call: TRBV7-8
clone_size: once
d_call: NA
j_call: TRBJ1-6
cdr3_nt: TGTGCCAGCAGCTTAGTTGATCTAGCCTCCTATAATTCACCCCTCCACTTT
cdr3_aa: CASSLVDLASYNSPLHF

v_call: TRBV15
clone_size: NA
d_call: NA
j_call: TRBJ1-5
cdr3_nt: TGTGCCACCAGCAGAGAATGGGCCAGGGAAAACAATCAGCCCCAGCATTTT
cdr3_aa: CATSREWARENNQPQHF

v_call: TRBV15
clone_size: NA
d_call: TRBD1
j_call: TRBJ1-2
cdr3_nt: TGTGCCACCAGCGGGCCCGGGACAGATTATGGCTACACCTTC
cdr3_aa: CATSGPGTDYGYTF